This T cell receptor beta chain was obtained from a study of blood T cell repertoires in COVID-19. As for the study in general: Samples came from the United States, Italy and Spain, spanning acute and convalescent COVID-19.

The CDR3 extends over 18 amino acids. Trimming at V came to 4 bases and at J to 1 base, leaving 6 bases not matched to a gene. Per germline, CDR1 SGHRS and CDR2 YFSETQ. The cohort comprised adults aged roughly 18 to 95 years residing in under 30 US areas. In Cohort 3, a recovered donor had either two negative PCRs, clearance, or symptom resolution. As processed by the authors: Estimates of nucleated cell counts were drawn from the amplification of reference gene primers. Sequencing used immunoSEQ multiplex PCR; TCRdb keeps in-frame clones, though not all of them. V and J calls and clone size are as listed in that table; D and trimming were resolved from the DNA. The sample lists a few hundred thousand clones, around 87% occurring once.

This receptor was obtained from a man aged 25 to 40 who had recovered from COVID-19. The gene calls are TRBV5-1 and TRBJ2-1, with TRBD2 matching 15 bases. Material for sequencing was PBMCs or T cells enriched from blood (not recorded which). The CDR3 DNA follows: TGCGCCAGCAGCCCTAGGACTAGCGGGGGGGATTCCTACAATGAGCAGTTCTTC. Amino acid sequence: CASSPRTSGGDSYNEQFF.